One and the same sample provided the 2 T cell receptor beta chains below, sequenced in a study of OX40 agonist ivuxolimab in advanced cancers. Only in-frame clones appear in the TCRdb table, and some are missing; sequencing was by immunoSEQ multiplex PCR. The sample includes some 43,000 clones, 89% of them seen just once. The sample in question was CD4+ or CD8+ T cells sorted from blood, obtained in a trial of the OX40 agonist ivuxolimab. These receptors were taken from an adult with an advanced solid tumor such as melanoma, head and neck, liver or kidney cancer.

This CDR3 reads CSVEPGLGQPQHF. As DNA, the CDR3 is TGCAGCGTTGAACCCGGGTTGGGACAGCCCCAGCATTTT. This chain connects TRBV29-1 to TRBJ1-5; D gene unclear. This CDR3 is 13 amino acids long. Germline V gene data show CDR1 as SQVTM and CDR2 as ANQGSEA. V dropped 2 bases and J dropped 7 bases, with 12 bases sitting between them.

This chain uses TRBV7-6 with TRBJ1-4, with D uncertain. This CDR3 is 13 amino acids long. Trimming shortened V by 4 bases and J by 3 bases, and 6 bases separated the two germline ends. CDR1 is SGHVS and CDR2 is FNYEAQ in the germline V gene. The DNA of the CDR3 is TGTGCCAGCAGCTCCCCATCTAATGAAAAACTGTTTTTT. Its protein is CASSSPSNEKLFF.